This T cell receptor (beta chain) was profiled in a study of memory CD4+ T cells and cytomegalovirus serostatus. The sort gate was single viable CD3+CD4+CD8-CD45RO+ cells for memory CD4+ T cells. Study observations and caveats: The CMV-associated TCR signature appears largely within the CD4+ memory repertoire.

Measured with immunoSEQ multiplex PCR; TCRdb has only the in-frame clones, and not every one. The repertoire has about 58,000 clones, less than 85% of them found once; the top ten carry about 0.5%. On this clone: Its matching antigen is unknown.

V shed 6 bases and J shed 5 bases, with 10 bases lying between them. The CDR3 is 13 amino acids. The germline CDR1 and CDR2 sequences are MNHNY and SVGAGI (reference sequence). The sequenced material came from memory CD4+ T cells from blood. This clonotype was sampled from an adult in good health and CMV-seronegative. Some clones in this sample may be carry-over from other donors' samples. This chain joins TRBV6-6 and TRBJ2-2, with no clear D. CDR3: CASSPQWTGELFF. CDR3 bases: TGTGCCAGCAGCCCCCAGTGGACCGGGGAGCTGTTTTTT.